A selection of T cell receptor beta chains follows, all from one sample in a study of blood T cell repertoires in COVID-19. The repertoire was sequenced with immunoSEQ multiplex PCR; TCRdb's copy has only in-frame clones and lacks some. The table lists more than 150,000 clones, around 86% of them singletons. The sequenced material came from peripheral blood. The receptors here all came from a man aged 18 to 30 with acute or convalescent COVID-19. Each CDR3 is given with its conserved first and last residue. A D gene is named only where the DNA matches it firmly. For some rows the clone size is stated as once, few or many, or as a class when expanded; others skip it.

cdr3_aa: CASSPTGATNYGYTF
cdr3_nt: TGTGCCAGCAGTCCGACAGGGGCTACTAACTATGGCTACACCTTC
clone_size: .
j_call: TRBJ1-2
d_call: TRBD1
cdr3_length: 15
v_call: TRBV27

cdr3_aa: CATSDDGQGGNTEAFF
cdr3_nt: TGTGCCACCAGTGACGACGGACAGGGGGGGAACACTGAAGCTTTCTTT
clone_size: once
j_call: TRBJ1-1
d_call: TRBD1
cdr3_length: 16
v_call: TRBV24-1

cdr3_aa: CTSSLTGGNSPLHF
cdr3_nt: TGTACCAGCAGCTTAACAGGGGGCAATTCACCCCTCCACTTT
clone_size: once
j_call: TRBJ1-6
d_call: TRBD1
cdr3_length: 14
v_call: TRBV5-8

cdr3_aa: CASRPGGLIEAFF
cdr3_nt: TGTGCCAGCAGACCGGGGGGTCTTATTGAAGCTTTCTTT
clone_size: .
j_call: TRBJ1-1
d_call: .
cdr3_length: 13
v_call: TRBV12-3/TRBV12-4

cdr3_aa: CASRRLGTGGLNEKLFF
cdr3_nt: TGTGCCAGCAGACGCCTCGGGACAGGGGGCCTCAATGAAAAACTGTTTTTT
clone_size: once
j_call: TRBJ1-4
d_call: TRBD1
cdr3_length: 17
v_call: TRBV27

cdr3_aa: CASSYGDRSNQPQHF
cdr3_nt: TGTGCCAGCAGTTACGGGGACAGGTCGAATCAGCCCCAGCATTTT
clone_size: .
j_call: TRBJ1-5
d_call: TRBD1
cdr3_length: 15
v_call: TRBV6-5

cdr3_aa: CASSERGMGQPQHF
cdr3_nt: TGTGCCAGCAGTGAAAGGGGGATGGGTCAGCCCCAGCATTTT
clone_size: .
j_call: TRBJ1-5
d_call: .
cdr3_length: 14
v_call: TRBV6-1

cdr3_aa: CASSRGGLNTEAFF
cdr3_nt: TGTGCCAGCAGCCGGGGAGGCCTGAACACTGAAGCTTTCTTT
clone_size: .
j_call: TRBJ1-1
d_call: .
cdr3_length: 14
v_call: TRBV2

cdr3_aa: CASSPLGLVGSTYEQYF
cdr3_nt: TGTGCCAGCAGCCCTCTAGGACTAGTGGGATCTACCTACGAGCAGTACTTC
clone_size: .
j_call: TRBJ2-7
d_call: TRBD2
cdr3_length: 17
v_call: TRBV7-6

cdr3_aa: CASSKGGSRATNEKLFF
cdr3_nt: TGTGCCAGCAGCAAAGGGGGATCCAGAGCAACTAATGAAAAACTGTTTTTT
clone_size: .
j_call: TRBJ1-4
d_call: .
cdr3_length: 17
v_call: TRBV9

cdr3_aa: CASSLTRDSNQPQHF
cdr3_nt: TGTGCCAGCAGTTTAACCCGGGATAGCAATCAGCCCCAGCATTTT
clone_size: .
j_call: TRBJ1-5
d_call: .
cdr3_length: 15
v_call: TRBV27

cdr3_aa: CATRQGDSPLHF
cdr3_nt: TGTGCCACCAGACAGGGGGATTCACCCCTCCACTTT
clone_size: .
j_call: TRBJ1-6
d_call: TRBD1
cdr3_length: 12
v_call: TRBV12-3/TRBV12-4

cdr3_aa: CASTRGGQGNYGYTF
cdr3_nt: TGTGCCAGTACCAGGGGTGGACAGGGTAACTATGGCTACACCTTC
clone_size: .
j_call: TRBJ1-2
d_call: TRBD1
cdr3_length: 15
v_call: TRBV19

cdr3_aa: CASSIGQRSDTQYF
cdr3_nt: TGTGCCAGTAGTATCGGTCAGCGTTCAGATACGCAGTATTTT
clone_size: .
j_call: TRBJ2-3
d_call: .
cdr3_length: 14
v_call: TRBV19

cdr3_aa: CASIRGGNTEAFF
cdr3_nt: TGTGCCAGCATCCGGGGGGGAAACACTGAAGCTTTCTTT
clone_size: .
j_call: TRBJ1-1
d_call: .
cdr3_length: 13
v_call: TRBV5-5

cdr3_aa: CASSASGLRETQYF
cdr3_nt: TGTGCCAGTAGCGCGTCAGGGTTAAGAGAGACCCAGTACTTC
clone_size: few
j_call: TRBJ2-5
d_call: .
cdr3_length: 14
v_call: TRBV19

cdr3_aa: CASSHGTRTTNEKLFF
cdr3_nt: TGTGCCAGCTCACATGGGACACGGACAACTAATGAAAAACTGTTTTTT
clone_size: .
j_call: TRBJ1-4
d_call: .
cdr3_length: 16
v_call: TRBV18

cdr3_aa: CASSLGAGGMNTEAFF
cdr3_nt: TGTGCCAGCAGCTTGGGGGCAGGGGGCATGAACACTGAAGCTTTCTTT
clone_size: few
j_call: TRBJ1-1
d_call: TRBD1
cdr3_length: 16
v_call: TRBV5-4

cdr3_aa: CASSYSTRGYNSPLHF
cdr3_nt: TGTGCCAGCAGTTACTCTACCCGGGGATATAATTCACCCCTCCACTTT
clone_size: .
j_call: TRBJ1-6
d_call: .
cdr3_length: 16
v_call: TRBV6-5

cdr3_aa: CASSLGDRGWGAEAFF
cdr3_nt: TGTGCCAGCAGCTTGGGGGACAGGGGATGGGGTGCTGAAGCTTTCTTT
clone_size: .
j_call: TRBJ1-1
d_call: TRBD1
cdr3_length: 16
v_call: TRBV5-6

cdr3_aa: CASFEGGRTDTQYF
cdr3_nt: TGCGCCAGCTTTGAGGGGGGGCGAACAGATACGCAGTATTTT
clone_size: .
j_call: TRBJ2-3
d_call: .
cdr3_length: 14
v_call: TRBV10-2

cdr3_aa: CACPRGTGFPYGYTF
cdr3_nt: TGTGCCTGCCCGCGGGGGACAGGGTTTCCCTATGGCTACACCTTC
clone_size: .
j_call: TRBJ1-2
d_call: TRBD1
cdr3_length: 15
v_call: TRBV30

cdr3_aa: CASSGGLTADNREQYF
cdr3_nt: TGCGCCAGCAGTGGCGGACTTACAGCTGATAATAGGGAGCAGTACTTC
clone_size: .
j_call: TRBJ2-7
d_call: .
cdr3_length: 16
v_call: TRBV10-1

cdr3_aa: CASSSGQGLNGYTF
cdr3_nt: TGTGCCAGCAGCTCAGGACAGGGATTGAATGGCTACACCTTC
clone_size: once
j_call: TRBJ1-2
d_call: TRBD1
cdr3_length: 14
v_call: TRBV7-9

cdr3_aa: CATSRESSGQGYNEQFF
cdr3_nt: TGTGCCACCAGCAGAGAATCCTCGGGACAGGGATACAATGAGCAGTTCTTC
clone_size: .
j_call: TRBJ2-1
d_call: TRBD1
cdr3_length: 17
v_call: TRBV15

cdr3_aa: CASSLSGTPTYGYTF
cdr3_nt: TGCGCCAGCAGCCTCTCCGGGACACCGACCTATGGCTACACCTTC
clone_size: .
j_call: TRBJ1-2
d_call: .
cdr3_length: 15
v_call: TRBV5-1

cdr3_aa: CASSKALGGANEKLFF
cdr3_nt: TGTGCCAGCAGCAAAGCCCTTGGGGGGGCTAATGAAAAACTGTTTTTT
clone_size: .
j_call: TRBJ1-4
d_call: .
cdr3_length: 16
v_call: TRBV21-1

cdr3_aa: CSVEDSGTGQETQYF
cdr3_nt: TGCAGCGTTGAAGATTCGGGGACAGGACAAGAGACCCAGTACTTC
clone_size: .
j_call: TRBJ2-5
d_call: TRBD1
cdr3_length: 15
v_call: TRBV29-1

cdr3_aa: CASSQERNLGNTIYF
cdr3_nt: TGCGCCAGCAGCCAAGAGAGGAACCTCGGAAACACCATATATTTT
clone_size: .
j_call: TRBJ1-3
d_call: .
cdr3_length: 15
v_call: TRBV4-1